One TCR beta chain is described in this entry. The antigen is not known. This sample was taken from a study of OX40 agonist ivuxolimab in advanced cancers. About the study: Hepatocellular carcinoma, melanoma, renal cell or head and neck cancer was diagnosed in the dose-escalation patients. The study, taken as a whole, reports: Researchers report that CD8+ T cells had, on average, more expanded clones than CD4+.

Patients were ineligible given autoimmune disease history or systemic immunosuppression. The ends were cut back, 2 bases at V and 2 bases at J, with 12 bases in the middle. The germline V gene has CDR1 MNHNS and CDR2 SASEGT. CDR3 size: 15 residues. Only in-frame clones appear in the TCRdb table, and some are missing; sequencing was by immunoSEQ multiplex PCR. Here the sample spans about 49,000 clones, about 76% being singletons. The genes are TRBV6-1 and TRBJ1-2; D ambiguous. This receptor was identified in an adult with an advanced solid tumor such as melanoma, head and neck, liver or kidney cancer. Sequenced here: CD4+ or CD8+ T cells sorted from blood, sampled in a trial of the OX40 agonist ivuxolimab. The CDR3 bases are TGTGCCAGCAGTGAATTCGGGGTATGGAACTATGGCTACACCTTC. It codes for CASSEFGVWNYGYTF.